Reported below is one TCR beta chain. This entry belongs to a study of blood T cell repertoires in COVID-19. Study context: Whether acute or convalescent, the COVID-19 samples came from the United States, Italy and Spain. T cells, B-cell-depleted T cells, or PBMCs provided the cDNA or gDNA that served as material.

TCRdb's table, derived via immunoSEQ multiplex PCR, lists solely in-frame clones and lacks some. In the table there are roughly 68,000 clones, over 80% of which are singletons. The TCR sequence derives from an elderly woman with active COVID-19. Sequencing input: peripheral blood.

CDR3 nucleotides: TGTGCCAGCAGCTTAGGACAGGGTTTCTACGAGCAGTACTTC. Its protein product is CASSLGQGFYEQYF. V usage is TRBV7-8 and J usage is TRBJ2-7; 7 bases map to TRBD1. The CDR3 length is 14 residues. V lost 1 base, J lost 3 bases, and 3 bases stayed unmatched. The germline CDR1 and CDR2 sequences are SGHVS and FQNEAQ.